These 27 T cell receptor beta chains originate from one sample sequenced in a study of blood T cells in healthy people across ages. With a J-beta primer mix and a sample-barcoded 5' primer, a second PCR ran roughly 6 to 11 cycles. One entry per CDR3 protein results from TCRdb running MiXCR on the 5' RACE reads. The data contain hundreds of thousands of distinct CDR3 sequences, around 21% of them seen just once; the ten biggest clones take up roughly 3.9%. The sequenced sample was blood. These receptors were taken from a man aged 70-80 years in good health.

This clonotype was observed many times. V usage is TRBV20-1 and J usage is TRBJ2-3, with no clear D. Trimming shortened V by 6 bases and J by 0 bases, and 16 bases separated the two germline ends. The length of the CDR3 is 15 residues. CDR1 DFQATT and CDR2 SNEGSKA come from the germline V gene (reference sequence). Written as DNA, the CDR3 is TGCAGTGCCCCCCCCCGAATAACTAGCACAGATACGCAGTATTTT. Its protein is CSAPPRITSTDTQYF.

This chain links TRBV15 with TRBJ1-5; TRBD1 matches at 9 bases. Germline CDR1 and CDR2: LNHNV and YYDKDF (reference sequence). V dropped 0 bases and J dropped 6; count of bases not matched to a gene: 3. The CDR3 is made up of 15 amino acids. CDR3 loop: CATSREDRGFQPQHF. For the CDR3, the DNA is TGTGCCACCAGCAGAGAGGACAGGGGTTTTCAGCCCCAGCATTTT.

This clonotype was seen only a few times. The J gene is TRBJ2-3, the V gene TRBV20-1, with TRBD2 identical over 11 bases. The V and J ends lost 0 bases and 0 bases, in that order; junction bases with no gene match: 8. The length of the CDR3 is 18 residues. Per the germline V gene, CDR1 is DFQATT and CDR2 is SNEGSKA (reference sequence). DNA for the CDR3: TGCAGTGCTAGAGATTTAACTAGCGGGAGAGTAAGCACAGATACGCAGTATTTT. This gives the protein CSARDLTSGRVSTDTQYF.

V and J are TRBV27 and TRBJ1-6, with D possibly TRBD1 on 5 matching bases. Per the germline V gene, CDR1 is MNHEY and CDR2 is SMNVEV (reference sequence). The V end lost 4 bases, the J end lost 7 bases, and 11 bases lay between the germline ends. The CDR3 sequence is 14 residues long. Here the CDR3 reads CASSSSYRNSPLHF. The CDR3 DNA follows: TGTGCCAGCAGTTCCTCTTACAGGAATTCACCCCTCCACTTT.

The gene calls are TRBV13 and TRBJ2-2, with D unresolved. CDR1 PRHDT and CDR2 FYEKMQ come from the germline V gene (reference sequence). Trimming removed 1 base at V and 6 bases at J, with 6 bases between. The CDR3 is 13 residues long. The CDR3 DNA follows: TGTGCCAGCAGCTTAGTAGGGTCCGGGGAGCTGTTTTTT. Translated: CASSLVGSGELFF.

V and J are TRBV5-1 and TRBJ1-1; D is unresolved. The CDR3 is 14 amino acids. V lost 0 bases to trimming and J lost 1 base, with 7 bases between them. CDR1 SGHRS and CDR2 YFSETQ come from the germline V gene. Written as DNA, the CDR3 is TGCGCCAGCAGCTTGGACGCTCAGAACACTGAAGCTTTCTTT. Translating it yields CASSLDAQNTEAFF.

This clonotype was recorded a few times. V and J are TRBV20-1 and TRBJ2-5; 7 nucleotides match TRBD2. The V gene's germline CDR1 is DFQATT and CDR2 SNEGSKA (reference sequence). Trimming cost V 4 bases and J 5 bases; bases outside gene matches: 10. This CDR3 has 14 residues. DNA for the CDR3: TGCAGTGCTACCAAACCGGGGGGAGGGGAGACCCAGTACTTC. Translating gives CSATKPGGGETQYF.

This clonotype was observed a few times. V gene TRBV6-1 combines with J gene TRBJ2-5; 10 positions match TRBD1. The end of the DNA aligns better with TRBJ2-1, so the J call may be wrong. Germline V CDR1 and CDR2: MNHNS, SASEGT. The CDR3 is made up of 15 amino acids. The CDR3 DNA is TGTGCCAGCGGACAGGGGGGGATCACCTACAATGAGCAGTTCTTC. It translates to CASGQGGITYNEQFF.

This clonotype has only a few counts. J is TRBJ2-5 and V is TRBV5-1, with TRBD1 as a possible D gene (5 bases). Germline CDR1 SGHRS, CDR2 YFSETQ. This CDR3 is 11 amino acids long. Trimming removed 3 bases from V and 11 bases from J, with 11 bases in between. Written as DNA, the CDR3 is TGCGCCAGCAGCTCGGCGACAGATCAGTACTTC. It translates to CASSSATDQYF.

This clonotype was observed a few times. CDR3: CSVVGPVNIQYF. The CDR3 bases are TGCAGCGTTGTGGGCCCCGTAAACATTCAGTACTTC. The V and J genes are TRBV29-1 and TRBJ2-4; D gene ambiguous. CDR3 length: 12 residues. V lost 4 bases and J 6 bases, leaving 10 bases between the germline ends. The V gene's germline CDR1 is SQVTM and CDR2 ANQGSEA.

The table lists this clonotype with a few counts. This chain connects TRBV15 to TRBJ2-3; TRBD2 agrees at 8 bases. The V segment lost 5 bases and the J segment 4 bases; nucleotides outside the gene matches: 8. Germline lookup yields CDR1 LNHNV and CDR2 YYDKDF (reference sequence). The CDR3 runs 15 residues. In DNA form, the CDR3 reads TGTGCCACCAGCGTATCCCGGGGGGGAGCAGATACGCAGTATTTT. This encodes CATSVSRGGADTQYF.

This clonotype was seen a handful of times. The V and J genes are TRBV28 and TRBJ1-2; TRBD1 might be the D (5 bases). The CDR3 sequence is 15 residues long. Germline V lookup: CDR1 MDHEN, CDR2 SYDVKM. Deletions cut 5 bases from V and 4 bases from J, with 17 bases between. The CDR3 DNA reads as TGTGCCAGCAGTCCGGGGCCCGTGGGGCTCTATGGCTACACCTTC. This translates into CASSPGPVGLYGYTF.

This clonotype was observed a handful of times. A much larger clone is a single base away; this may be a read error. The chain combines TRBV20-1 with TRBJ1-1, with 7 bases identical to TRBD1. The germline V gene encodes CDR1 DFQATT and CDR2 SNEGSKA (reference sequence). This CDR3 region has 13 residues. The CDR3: CSAREGTDTGAFF. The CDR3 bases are TGCAGTGCTAGAGAGGGGACAGACACTGGAGCTTTCTTT.

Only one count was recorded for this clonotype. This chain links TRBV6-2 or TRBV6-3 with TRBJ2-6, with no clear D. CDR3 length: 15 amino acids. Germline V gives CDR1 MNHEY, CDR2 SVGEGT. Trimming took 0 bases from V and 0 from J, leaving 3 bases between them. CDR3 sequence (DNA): TGTGCCAGCAGTTACTCACCCTCTGGGGCCAACGTCCTGACTTTC. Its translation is CASSYSPSGANVLTF.

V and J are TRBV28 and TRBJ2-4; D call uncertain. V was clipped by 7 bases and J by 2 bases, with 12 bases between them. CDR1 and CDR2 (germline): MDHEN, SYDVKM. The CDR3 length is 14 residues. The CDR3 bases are TGTGCCAGCACTTCCCCTGGGTCCAAAAACATTCAGTACTTC. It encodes CASTSPGSKNIQYF.

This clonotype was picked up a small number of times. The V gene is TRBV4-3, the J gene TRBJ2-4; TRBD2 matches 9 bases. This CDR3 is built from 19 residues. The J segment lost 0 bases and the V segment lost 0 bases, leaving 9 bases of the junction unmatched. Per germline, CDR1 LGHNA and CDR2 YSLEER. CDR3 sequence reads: CASSQDQTSGLLAKNIQYF. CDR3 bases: TGCGCCAGCAGCCAAGACCAGACTAGCGGACTTCTAGCCAAAAACATTCAGTACTTC.

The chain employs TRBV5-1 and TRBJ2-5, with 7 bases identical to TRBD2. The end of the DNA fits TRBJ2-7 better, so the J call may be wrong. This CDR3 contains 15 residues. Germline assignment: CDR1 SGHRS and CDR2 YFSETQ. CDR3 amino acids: CASSSKTSRTYEQYF. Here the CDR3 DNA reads TGCGCCAGCAGCTCCAAGACTAGCCGAACCTACGAGCAGTACTTC.

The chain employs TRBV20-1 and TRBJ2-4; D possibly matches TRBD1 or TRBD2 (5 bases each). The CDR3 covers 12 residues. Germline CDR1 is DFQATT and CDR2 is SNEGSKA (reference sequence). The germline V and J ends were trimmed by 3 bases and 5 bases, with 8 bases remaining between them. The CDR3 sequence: CSASRGENIQYF. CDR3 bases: TGCAGTGCTAGTCGGGGCGAAAACATTCAGTACTTC.

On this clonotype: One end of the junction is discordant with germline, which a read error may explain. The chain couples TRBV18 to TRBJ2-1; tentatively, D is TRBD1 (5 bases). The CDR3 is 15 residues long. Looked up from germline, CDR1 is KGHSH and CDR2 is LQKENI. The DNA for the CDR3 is TGCGCCGGCTCACCAGTCGACAGAGGCTACAATGAGCAGTTCTTC. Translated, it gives CAGSPVDRGYNEQFF.

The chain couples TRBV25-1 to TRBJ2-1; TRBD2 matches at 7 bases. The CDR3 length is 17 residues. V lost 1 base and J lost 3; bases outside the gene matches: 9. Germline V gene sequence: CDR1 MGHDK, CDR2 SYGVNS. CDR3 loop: CASSESPGGPNYNEQFF. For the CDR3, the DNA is TGTGCCAGCAGTGAATCGCCGGGAGGCCCCAACTACAATGAGCAGTTCTTC.

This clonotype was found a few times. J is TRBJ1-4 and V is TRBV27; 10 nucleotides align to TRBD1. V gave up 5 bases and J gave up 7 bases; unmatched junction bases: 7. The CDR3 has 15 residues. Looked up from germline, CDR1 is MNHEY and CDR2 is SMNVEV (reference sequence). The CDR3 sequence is CASSPDRGLGEKLFF. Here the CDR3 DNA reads TGTGCCAGCAGTCCAGACAGGGGGCTAGGTGAAAAACTGTTTTTT.

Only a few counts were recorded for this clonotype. CDR3 DNA sequence: TGTGCCAGCAGCTTAGGGGCAGGCGGGGAGACCCAGTACTTC. Amino acids: CASSLGAGGETQYF. The chain is built from TRBV13 and TRBJ2-5, with D maybe TRBD2 (5 bases). CDR1 is PRHDT and CDR2 is FYEKMQ in the germline V gene (reference sequence). The CDR3 has 14 residues. V was clipped by 0 bases and J by 5 bases, with 10 bases between them. The variable domain in full, with the rest retrieved from reference TRBV13 and TRBJ2-5, is AAGVIQSPRHLIKEKRETATLKCYPIPRHDTVYWYQQGPGQDPQFLISFYEKMQSDKGSIPDRFSAQQFSDYHSELNMSSLELGDSALYFCASSLGAGGETQYFGPGTRLLVL.

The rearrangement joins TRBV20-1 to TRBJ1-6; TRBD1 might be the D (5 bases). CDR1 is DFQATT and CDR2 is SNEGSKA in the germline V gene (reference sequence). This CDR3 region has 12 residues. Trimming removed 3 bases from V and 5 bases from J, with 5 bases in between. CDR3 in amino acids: CSASRDNSPLHF. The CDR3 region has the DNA TGCAGTGCTAGCAGGGATAATTCACCCCTCCACTTT.

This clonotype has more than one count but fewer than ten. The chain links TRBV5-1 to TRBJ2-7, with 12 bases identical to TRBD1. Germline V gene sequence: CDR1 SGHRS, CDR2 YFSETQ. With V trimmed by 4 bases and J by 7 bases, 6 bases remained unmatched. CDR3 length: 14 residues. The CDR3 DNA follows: TGCGCCAGCAGCGTGGGACAGGGGGCGCGGGAGCAGTACTTC. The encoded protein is CASSVGQGAREQYF.

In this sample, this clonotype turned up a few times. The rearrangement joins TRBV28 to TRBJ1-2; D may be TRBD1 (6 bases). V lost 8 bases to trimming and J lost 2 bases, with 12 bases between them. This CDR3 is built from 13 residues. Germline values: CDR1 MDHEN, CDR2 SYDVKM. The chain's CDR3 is CASSVDRNYGYTF. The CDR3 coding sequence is TGTGCCAGCTCCGTTGACAGGAACTATGGCTACACCTTC.

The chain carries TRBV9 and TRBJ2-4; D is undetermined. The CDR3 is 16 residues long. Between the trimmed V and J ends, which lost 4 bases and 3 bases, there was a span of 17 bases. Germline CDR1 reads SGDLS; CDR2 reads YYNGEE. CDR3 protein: CASSPTRAEVKNIQYF. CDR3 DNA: TGTGCCAGCAGCCCCACCCGGGCTGAGGTCAAAAACATTCAGTACTTC.

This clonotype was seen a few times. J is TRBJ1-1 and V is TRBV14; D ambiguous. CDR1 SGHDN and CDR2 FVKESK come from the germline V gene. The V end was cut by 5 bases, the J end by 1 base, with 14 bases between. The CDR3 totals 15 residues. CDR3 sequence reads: CASSLRRVPNTEAFF. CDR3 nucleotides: TGTGCCAGCAGCTTAAGACGGGTACCGAACACTGAAGCTTTCTTT.